This TCR beta chain comes out of a study of cytomegalovirus exposure and HLA in healthy donors. Sequenced by immunoSEQ multiplex PCR; TCRdb stores in-frame clones only, minus some. The sample carries about 110,000 clones, about 92% recorded once. The CDR3 runs 14 residues. Looked up from germline, CDR1 is KGHSH and CDR2 is LQKENI. V lost 6 bases to trimming and J lost 5 bases, with 17 bases between them. Sequenced input: PBMCs. This TCR came from a woman aged 18-29 years in good health and CMV-seronegative. V gene TRBV18 combines with J gene TRBJ2-7; D may be TRBD2 (5 bases). CDR3 sequence reads: CASSSGIRVNEQYF. CDR3 bases: TGTGCCAGCTCTTCCGGGATTAGAGTGAACGAGCAGTACTTC.